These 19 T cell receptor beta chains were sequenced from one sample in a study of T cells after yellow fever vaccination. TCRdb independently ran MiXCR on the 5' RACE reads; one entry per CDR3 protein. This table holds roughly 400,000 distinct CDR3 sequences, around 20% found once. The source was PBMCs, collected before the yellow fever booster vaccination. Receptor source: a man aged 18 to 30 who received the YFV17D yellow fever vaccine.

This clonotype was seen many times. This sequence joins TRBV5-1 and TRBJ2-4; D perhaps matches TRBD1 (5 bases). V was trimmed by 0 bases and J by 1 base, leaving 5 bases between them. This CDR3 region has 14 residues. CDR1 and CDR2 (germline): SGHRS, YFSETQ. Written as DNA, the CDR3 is TGCGCCAGCAGCTTGGAGGGGGCCAAAAACATTCAGTACTTC. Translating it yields CASSLEGAKNIQYF.

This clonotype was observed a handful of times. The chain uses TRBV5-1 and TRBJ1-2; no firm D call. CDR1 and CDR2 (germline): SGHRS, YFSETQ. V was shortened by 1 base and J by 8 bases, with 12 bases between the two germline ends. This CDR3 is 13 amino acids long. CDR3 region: CASSLSSISGYTF. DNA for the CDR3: TGCGCCAGCAGCTTGTCCTCAATTAGCGGCTACACCTTC.

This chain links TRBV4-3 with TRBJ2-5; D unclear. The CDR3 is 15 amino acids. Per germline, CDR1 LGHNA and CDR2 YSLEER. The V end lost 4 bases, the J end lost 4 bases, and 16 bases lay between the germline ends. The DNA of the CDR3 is TGCGCCAGCAGCCGAGATTACAGTTCCCGAGAGACCCAGTACTTC. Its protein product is CASSRDYSSRETQYF.

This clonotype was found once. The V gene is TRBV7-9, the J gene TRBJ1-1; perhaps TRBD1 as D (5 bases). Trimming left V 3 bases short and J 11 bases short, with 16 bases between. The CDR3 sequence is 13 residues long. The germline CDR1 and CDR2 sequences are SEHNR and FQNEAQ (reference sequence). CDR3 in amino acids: CASSFRGPVGAFF. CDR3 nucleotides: TGTGCCAGCAGCTTTAGGGGCCCCGTTGGGGCTTTCTTT.

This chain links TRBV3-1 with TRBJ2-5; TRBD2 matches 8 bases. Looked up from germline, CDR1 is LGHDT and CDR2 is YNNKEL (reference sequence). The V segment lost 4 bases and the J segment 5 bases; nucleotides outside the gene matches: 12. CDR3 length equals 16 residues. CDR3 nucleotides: TGTGCCAGCAGCCCTGCTACGGGGGGGCCTGGGGAGACCCAGTACTTC. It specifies CASSPATGGPGETQYF.

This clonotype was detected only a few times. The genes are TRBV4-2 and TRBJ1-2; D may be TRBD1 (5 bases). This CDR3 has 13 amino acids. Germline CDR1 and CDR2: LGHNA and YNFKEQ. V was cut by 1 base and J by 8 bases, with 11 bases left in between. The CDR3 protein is CASSQVGAWGYTF. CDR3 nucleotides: TGTGCCAGCAGCCAAGTTGGGGCGTGGGGCTACACCTTC.

For the CDR3, the DNA is TGCGCCAGCAGCCACACATCGGGGGGGTCCTACAATGAGCAGTTCTTC. This sequence encodes CASSHTSGGSYNEQFF. The chain joins TRBV4-3 to TRBJ2-1, with TRBD2 matching over 8 bases. The CDR3 totals 16 residues. Unmatched junction bases numbered 5, after V lost 3 bases and J lost 1 base. Germline CDR1 reads LGHNA; CDR2 reads YSLEER.

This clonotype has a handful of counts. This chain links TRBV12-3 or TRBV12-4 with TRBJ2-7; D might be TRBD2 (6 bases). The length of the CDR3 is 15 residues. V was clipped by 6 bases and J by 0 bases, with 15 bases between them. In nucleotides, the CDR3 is TGTGCCAGCAGGCTTAGCGGTAGGAGCTCCTACGAGCAGTACGTC. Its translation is CASRLSGRSSYEQYV.

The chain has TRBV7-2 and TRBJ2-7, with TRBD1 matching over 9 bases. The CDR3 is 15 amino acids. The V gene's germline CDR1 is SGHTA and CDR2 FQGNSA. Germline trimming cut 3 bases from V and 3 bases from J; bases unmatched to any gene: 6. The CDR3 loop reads CASSLGQGLLYEQYV. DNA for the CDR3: TGTGCCAGCAGCTTGGGACAGGGCCTACTCTACGAGCAGTACGTC.

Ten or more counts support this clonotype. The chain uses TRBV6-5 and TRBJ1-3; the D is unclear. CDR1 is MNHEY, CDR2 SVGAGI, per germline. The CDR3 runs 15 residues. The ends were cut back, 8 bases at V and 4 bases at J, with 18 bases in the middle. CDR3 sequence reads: CASRTLLRAGNTIYF. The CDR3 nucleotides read TGTGCCAGCCGAACCCTCTTACGGGCCGGAAACACCATATATTTT.

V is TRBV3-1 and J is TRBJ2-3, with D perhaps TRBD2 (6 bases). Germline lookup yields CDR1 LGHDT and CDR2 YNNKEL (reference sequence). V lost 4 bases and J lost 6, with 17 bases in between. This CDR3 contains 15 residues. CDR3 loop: CASSPGRTFSDTQYF. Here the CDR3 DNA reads TGTGCCAGCAGCCCAGGGAGGACATTTTCGGATACGCAGTATTTT.

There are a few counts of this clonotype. The CDR3 here is CASSSGNIQYF. The DNA for the CDR3 is TGTGCCAGCAGCTCAGGGAACATTCAGTACTTC. V is TRBV7-2 and J is TRBJ2-4, with TRBD1 as a possible D gene (5 bases). The CDR3 has 11 residues. The germline V gene has CDR1 SGHTA and CDR2 FQGNSA. V was trimmed by 4 bases and J by 7 bases, leaving 5 bases between them.

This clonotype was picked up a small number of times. The CDR3 DNA follows: TGTGCCAGTAGTATAGACTGGACAGAAGGTCAGCCCCAGCATTTT. Translated: CASSIDWTEGQPQHF. The chain has TRBV19 and TRBJ1-5, with D perhaps TRBD1 (6 bases). There are 15 residues in the CDR3. V shed 0 bases and J shed 6 bases, with 12 bases lying between them. From germline, CDR1 is LNHDA and CDR2 SQIVND (reference sequence).

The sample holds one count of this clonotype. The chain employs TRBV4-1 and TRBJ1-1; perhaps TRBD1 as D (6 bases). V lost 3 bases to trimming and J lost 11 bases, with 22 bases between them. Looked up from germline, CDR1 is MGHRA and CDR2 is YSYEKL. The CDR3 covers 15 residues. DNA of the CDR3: TGCGCCAGCAGCCACCTACAGGGCCCTCTGGTTCCGGCTTTCTTT. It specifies CASSHLQGPLVPAFF.

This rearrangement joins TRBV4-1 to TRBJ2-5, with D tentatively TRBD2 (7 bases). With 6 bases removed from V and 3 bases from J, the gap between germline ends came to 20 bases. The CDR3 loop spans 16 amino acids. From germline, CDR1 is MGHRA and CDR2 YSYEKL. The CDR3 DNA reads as TGCGCCAGCAGTACTCTGGGGAGGGGGAAGGAAGAGACCCAGTACTTC. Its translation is CASSTLGRGKEETQYF.

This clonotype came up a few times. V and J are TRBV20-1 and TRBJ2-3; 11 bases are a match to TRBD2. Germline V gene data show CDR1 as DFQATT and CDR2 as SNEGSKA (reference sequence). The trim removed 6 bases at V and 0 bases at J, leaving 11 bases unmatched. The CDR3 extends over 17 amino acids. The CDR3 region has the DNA TGCAGTGCCGCACTAGCGGGGGCGTCGATTAGCACAGATACGCAGTATTTT. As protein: CSAALAGASISTDTQYF.

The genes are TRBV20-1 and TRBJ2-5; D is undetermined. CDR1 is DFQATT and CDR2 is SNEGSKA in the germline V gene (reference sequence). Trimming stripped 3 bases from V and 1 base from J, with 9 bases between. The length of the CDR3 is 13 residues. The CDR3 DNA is TGCAGTGCTAGGTCGGTCATCCAAGAGACCCAGTACTTC. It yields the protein CSARSVIQETQYF.

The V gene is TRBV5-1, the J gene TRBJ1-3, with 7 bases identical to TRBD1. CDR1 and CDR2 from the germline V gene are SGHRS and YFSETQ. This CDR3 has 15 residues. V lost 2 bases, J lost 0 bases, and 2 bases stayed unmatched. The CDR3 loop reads CASSLQGISGNTIYF. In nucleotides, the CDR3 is TGCGCCAGCAGCTTACAGGGGATCTCTGGAAACACCATATATTTT.

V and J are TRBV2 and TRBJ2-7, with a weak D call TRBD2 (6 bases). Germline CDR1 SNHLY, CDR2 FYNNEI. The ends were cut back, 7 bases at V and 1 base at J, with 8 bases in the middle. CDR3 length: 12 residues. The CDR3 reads CASTRESYEQYF. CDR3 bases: TGTGCCAGCACGCGGGAATCCTACGAGCAGTACTTC.